The source of this T cell receptor beta chain is a study of shared clonotypes between healthy human individuals. V lost 1 base, J lost 2 bases, and 6 bases stayed unmatched. This CDR3 has 17 residues. Germline V gene sequence: CDR1 SNHLY, CDR2 FYNNEI. TCRdb's copy holds only in-frame clones and misses some; the assay was immunoSEQ multiplex PCR. The data show about 730,000 clones, with 55% to 75% seen just once and under 2% held by the top ten. The chain recombines TRBV2 with TRBJ2-1; TRBD2 agrees at 9 bases. The sequencing sample was made of memory CD4+ T cells sorted from blood. Specified subset: CD45RA-negative fraction. The clonotype originates from a woman in her 30s in good health. CDR3 DNA sequence: TGTGCCAGCAGTGAAGTTAGCGGGAGAGGAACCTACAATGAGCAGTTCTTC. It codes for CASSEVSGRGTYNEQFF.